A single sample is the source of the 14 T cell receptor beta chains below, sequenced in a study of Graves' ophthalmopathy and Graves' hyperthyroidism. Amplification of the TCR beta CDR3 regions used RNA transcripts (as template). In the first round, RT-PCR was carried out with HTBI primers, and a multiplex PCR formed the second round. TCRdb fed the multiplex PCR reads into MiXCR, producing one record per CDR3 protein. The data contain roughly 350,000 distinct CDR3 sequences, about 18% of them singletons. The specimen was peripheral blood. These receptors originate from an adult woman with stable Graves' hyperthyroidism.

The chain recombines TRBV6-2 or TRBV6-3 with TRBJ2-5; D possibly corresponds to TRBD1 (5 bases). This CDR3 comprises 14 residues. The V gene's germline CDR1 is MNHEY and CDR2 SVGEGT. Trimming took off 2 bases at V and 5 bases at J, with 12 bases between the two ends. The chain's CDR3 is CASSYRDRFETQYF. The CDR3 DNA is TGTGCCAGCAGTTACCGAGACAGATTTGAGACCCAGTACTTC.

This clonotype was detected many times. This chain links TRBV7-8 with TRBJ2-7; D ambiguous. The length of the CDR3 is 13 residues. Between the trimmed V and J ends, which lost 1 base and 3 bases, there was a span of 7 bases. The germline gives CDR1 SGHVS, CDR2 FQNEAQ. The CDR3 nucleotides read TGTGCCAGCAGCTTAGGGGCAGACTACGAGCAGTACTTC. This translates into CASSLGADYEQYF.

As for this clonotype: The junction differs from germline at one of its ends, possibly a read error. The chain recombines TRBV20-1 with TRBJ2-5; 9 bases are a match to TRBD1. Germline assignment: CDR1 DFQATT and CDR2 SNEGSKA (reference sequence). The CDR3 has 15 residues. Here the CDR3 DNA reads TGCAGTGCTATGGGACAGGGCCATTCAGAGGAGACCCGGTACTTC. Translation: CSAMGQGHSEETRYF.

This clonotype was seen at least ten times. This rearrangement joins TRBV30 to TRBJ2-7; D call uncertain. Germline V gene data show CDR1 as GTSNPN and CDR2 as SVGIG (reference sequence). With 5 bases removed from V and 0 bases from J, the gap between germline ends came to 2 bases. This CDR3 region has 10 residues. The CDR3 region is CAWGSYEQYF. CDR3 nucleotides: TGTGCCTGGGGCTCCTACGAGCAGTACTTC. Using reference TRBV30 and TRBJ2-7 for the parts outside the CDR3, the full variable domain is SQTIHQWPATLVQPVGSPLSLECTVEGTSNPNLYWYRQAAGRGLQLLFYSVGIGQISSEVPQNLSASRPQDRQFILSSKKLLLSDSGFYLCAWGSYEQYFGPGTRLTVT.

This clonotype was counted at least ten times. The chain employs TRBV15 and TRBJ2-7; 7 bases are shared with TRBD2. The germline CDR1 and CDR2 sequences are LNHNV and YYDKDF (reference sequence). This CDR3 is 12 amino acids long. After removal of 5 bases from V and 6 bases from J, the junction contained 4 bases not matched to a gene. CDR3 coding DNA: TGTGCCACCAGCCTTAGGGAGGGCGAGCAGTACTTC. Amino acid sequence: CATSLREGEQYF.

This clonotype was seen at least ten times. The rearrangement joins TRBV29-1 to TRBJ2-4; D ambiguous. V was pared by 6 bases and J by 6 bases, with 9 bases between. Per germline, CDR1 SQVTM and CDR2 ANQGSEA. The CDR3 is 11 amino acids. This CDR3 is CSVYDLNIQYF. DNA for the CDR3: TGCAGCGTGTATGACTTAAACATTCAGTACTTC.

This clonotype was counted a few times. The germline gene is not matched at one end of the junction; a read error may be the cause. V is TRBV7-9 and J is TRBJ2-5, with 10 nucleotides matching TRBD2. CDR1 is SEHNR and CDR2 is FQNEAQ in the germline V gene (reference sequence). This CDR3 contains 14 residues. Here the CDR3 DNA reads TGTGCCAACAGCTTAGGACTAGCGGAGGAGACCCAGTACTTC. It encodes CANSLGLAEETQYF.

This clonotype was seen at least ten times. The chain employs TRBV5-1 and TRBJ2-7; 10 nucleotides align to TRBD1. The trim removed 1 base at V and 3 bases at J, leaving 7 bases unmatched. The CDR3 consists of 16 residues. CDR1 is SGHRS, CDR2 YFSETQ, per germline. The DNA for the CDR3 is TGCGCCAGCAGCTTGCTCTCGGGACAGGGGAACTACGAGCAGTACTTC. It codes for CASSLLSGQGNYEQYF.

This rearrangement joins TRBV28 to TRBJ2-7, with D tentatively TRBD1 or TRBD2 (5 bases each). The length of the CDR3 is 12 residues. CDR1 and CDR2 (germline): MDHEN, SYDVKM. V lost 6 bases to trimming and J lost 11 bases, with 17 bases between them. The CDR3 region has the DNA TGTGCCAGCAGACGGTCCGGGACCCGCAAGTACTTC. It is translated as CASRRSGTRKYF.

The V gene is TRBV28, the J gene TRBJ1-1, with TRBD1 matching 8 bases. Germline V gene data show CDR1 as MDHEN and CDR2 as SYDVKM. The ends lost 7 bases at V and 9 bases at J; junction bases unmatched: 13. CDR3 length equals 14 residues. CDR3 in DNA: TGTGCCAGCATCAAAGGACAGGGAAGGACCAAAGCTTTCTTT. This translates into CASIKGQGRTKAFF. The complete variable domain, with remaining parts taken from reference TRBV28 and TRBJ1-1, reads DVKVTQSSRYLVKRTGEKVFLECVQDMDHENMFWYRQDPGLGLRLIYFSYDVKMKEKGDIPEGYSVSREKKERFSLILESASTNQTSMYLCASIKGQGRTKAFFGQGTRLTVV.

This clonotype was counted ten times or more. The V gene is TRBV9, the J gene TRBJ1-2; possibly TRBD1 for D (5 bases). Germline values: CDR1 SGDLS, CDR2 YYNGEE. V was clipped by 2 bases and J by 0 bases, with 17 bases between them. The CDR3 loop spans 17 amino acids. CDR3 nucleotides: TGTGCCAGCAGCGTCACACGGGACGGCCTCCCTAACTATGGCTACACCTTC. This codes for CASSVTRDGLPNYGYTF.

The genes are TRBV29-1 and TRBJ2-5; the D is unclear. This CDR3 has 11 amino acids. In germline, CDR1 is SQVTM, CDR2 ANQGSEA. V shed 5 bases and J shed 3 bases, with 7 bases lying between them. CDR3 sequence reads: CSVSREETQYF. CDR3 sequence (DNA): TGCAGCGTTAGTAGGGAAGAGACCCAGTACTTC.

This clonotype was seen many times. The chain has TRBV20-1 and TRBJ2-7; TRBD1 agrees at 9 bases. The junction had 7 bases not matched to a gene; V was cut back by 8 bases and J by 5 bases. Germline lookup yields CDR1 DFQATT and CDR2 SNEGSKA (reference sequence). The CDR3 has 12 amino acids. The CDR3: CSPGQGFHEQYF. As DNA, the CDR3 is TGCAGTCCGGGACAGGGTTTCCACGAGCAGTACTTC.

This clonotype was seen at least ten times. The chain links TRBV11-2 to TRBJ2-5, with D maybe TRBD2 (6 bases). With 3 bases removed from V and 2 bases from J, the gap between germline ends came to 16 bases. CDR3 size: 16 residues. The germline V gene encodes CDR1 SGHAT and CDR2 FQNNGV. CDR3 protein: CASSFSSREEQETQYF. The CDR3 coding sequence is TGTGCCAGCAGCTTTTCGTCCAGGGAGGAGCAAGAGACCCAGTACTTC.